One and the same sample provided the 7 T cell receptor beta chains below, sequenced in a study of blood T cell repertoires in COVID-19. TCRdb's table, derived via immunoSEQ multiplex PCR, lists solely in-frame clones and lacks some. The sample contains under 250,000 clones, 92% of which appear only once. Source material: peripheral blood. Receptor source: a man under 40 with COVID-19, enrolled during active disease.

This clone was seen once. V usage is TRBV7-2 and J usage is TRBJ2-7; D unresolved. Germline V gene data show CDR1 as SGHTA and CDR2 as FQGNSA. The CDR3 consists of 17 residues. With 2 bases removed from V and 0 bases from J, the gap between germline ends came to 17 bases. CDR3 nucleotides: TGTGCCAGCAGCTTAAGCCCCTCTGGTTTATTCTCCTACGAGCAGTACTTC. This gives the protein CASSLSPSGLFSYEQYF.

V usage is TRBV18 and J usage is TRBJ1-5; possibly TRBD1 for D (5 bases). Germline V gene lookup returns CDR1 KGHSH and CDR2 LQKENI. V was trimmed by 2 bases and J by 6 bases, leaving 11 bases between them. The CDR3 covers 14 residues. The CDR3 sequence: CASSPAGLSQPQHF. CDR3 nucleotides: TGTGCCAGCTCACCAGCAGGGTTATCTCAGCCCCAGCATTTT.

V is TRBV9 and J is TRBJ2-6; 9 bases line up with TRBD2. The trim removed 0 bases at V and 0 bases at J, leaving 7 bases unmatched. This CDR3 is 19 amino acids long. Germline lookup yields CDR1 SGDLS and CDR2 YYNGEE. In nucleotides, the CDR3 is TGTGCCAGCAGCGTAGAAGCGACTAGCGGATACTCTGGGGCCAACGTCCTGACTTTC. Translating gives CASSVEATSGYSGANVLTF.

This chain connects TRBV6-5 to TRBJ1-2; 7 nucleotides line up with TRBD1. J gave up 5 bases and V 2 bases, and 5 bases lay outside the gene matches. Germline V CDR1 and CDR2: MNHEY, SVGAGI. The CDR3 has 14 amino acids. CDR3: CASSYEGASYGYTF. CDR3 sequence (DNA): TGTGCCAGCAGTTACGAGGGGGCGAGTTATGGCTACACCTTC.

The J gene is TRBJ1-1, the V gene TRBV5-1; D is uncertain. The CDR3 runs to 13 residues. V dropped 4 bases and J dropped 6 bases, with 13 bases sitting between them. CDR1 is SGHRS, CDR2 YFSETQ, per germline. CDR3 sequence: CASSLSGDAEAFF. CDR3 sequence (DNA): TGCGCCAGCAGCCTGAGTGGTGATGCTGAAGCTTTCTTT.

The chain couples TRBV30 to TRBJ1-2; 12 bases align to TRBD1. The CDR3 spans 15 residues. Per the germline V gene, CDR1 is GTSNPN and CDR2 is SVGIG (reference sequence). The V and J ends lost 3 bases and 7 bases, in that order; junction bases with no gene match: 9. This CDR3 reads CAWRAPGQGARGYTF. CDR3 bases: TGTGCCTGGAGGGCTCCGGGACAGGGGGCTCGTGGCTACACCTTC.

CDR3 sequence (DNA): TGCAGCGTTGAAAACAGGGACAGATATGGCTACACCTTC. Protein product: CSVENRDRYGYTF. The rearrangement joins TRBV29-1 to TRBJ1-2; the match to TRBD1 covers 7 bases. CDR1 is SQVTM and CDR2 is ANQGSEA in the germline V gene. The junction had 5 bases not matched to a gene; V was cut back by 2 bases and J by 5 bases. The CDR3 covers 13 residues.